The 32 T cell receptor beta chains in this list originate from one sample, sequenced in a study of graft-versus-host responses after intestinal transplantation (dated by TCRdb to the early 2020s). Library preparation used the immunoSEQ multiplex PCR assay. TCRdb took this table from immuneACCESS and kept in-frame rearrangements with V and J called. Such tables lack part of the clones; where checked against another copy, unresolved V genes explain under half of the gap, and the rest is unexplained. The sample yields tens of thousands of clones; just under 95% were counted once. The ten largest clones represent about 0.76% of the sample. The source material was PBMCs, sampled 16 days after intestinal transplant. All receptors come from a human patient who received an intestinal transplant, so some T cells may come from the graft donor.

The CDR3 DNA follows: TGCGCCAGCAGCTTGGGACTAGTCTACAATGAGCAGTTCTTC. It is translated as CASSLGLVYNEQFF. This sequence joins TRBV5-1 and TRBJ2-1, with D tentatively TRBD2 (6 bases). The ends were cut back, 0 bases at V and 3 bases at J, with 7 bases in the middle. This CDR3 region has 14 residues. Germline CDR1 SGHRS, CDR2 YFSETQ.

The V and J genes are TRBV9 and TRBJ1-2; tentative D call: TRBD1 (5 bases). Trimming cost V 4 bases and J 2 bases, with 9 bases left between them. The CDR3 covers 13 residues. The germline gives CDR1 SGDLS, CDR2 YYNGEE. The CDR3, as DNA: TGTGCCAGCAGCCCCGAGGGGAACTATGGCTACACCTTC. Translated, it gives CASSPEGNYGYTF. The variable domain in full, completed from reference TRBV9 and TRBJ1-2, reads DSGVTQTPKHLITATGQRVTLRCSPRSGDLSVYWYQQSLDQGLQFLIQYYNGEERAKGNILERFSAQQFPDLHSELNLSSLELGDSALYFCASSPEGNYGYTFGSGTRLTVV.

The gene calls are TRBV7-3 and TRBJ2-1; TRBD2 matches 8 bases. This CDR3 has 15 amino acids. Trimming took 3 bases from V and 2 from J; bases not matched to a gene: 3. CDR1 is SGHTA, CDR2 FQGTGA, per germline. CDR3 loop: CASSFAGGTYNEQFF. The CDR3 region has the DNA TGTGCCAGCAGCTTTGCGGGAGGCACCTACAATGAGCAGTTCTTC.

This rearrangement joins TRBV18 to TRBJ1-5; the D gene is possibly TRBD1 (6 bases). Germline CDR1 and CDR2: KGHSH and LQKENI. Trimming removed 3 bases from V and 3 bases from J, with 9 bases in between. This CDR3 contains 14 residues. CDR3 region: CASSPGQNNQPQHF. CDR3 nucleotides: TGTGCCAGCTCACCCGGACAGAACAATCAGCCCCAGCATTTT.

The chain employs TRBV6-6 and TRBJ2-1, with 9 nucleotides matching TRBD2. CDR3 length: 13 residues. Unmatched junction bases numbered 6, after V lost 9 bases and J lost 6 bases. Per germline, CDR1 MNHNY and CDR2 SVGAGI (reference sequence). The CDR3 region is CASSGRGPNEQFF. CDR3 in DNA: TGTGCCAGTAGCGGGAGAGGGCCCAATGAGCAGTTCTTC.

J is TRBJ2-1 and V is TRBV10-1, with 12 bases identical to TRBD2. The germline CDR1 and CDR2 sequences are WNHNN and SYGVQD (reference sequence). There are 17 residues in the CDR3. The J segment lost 7 bases and the V segment lost 3 bases, leaving 10 bases of the junction unmatched. The CDR3 sequence is CASSDPRTSGMRNEQFF. The CDR3 DNA sequence: TGCGCCAGCAGTGACCCTCGGACTAGCGGGATGAGGAATGAGCAGTTCTTC.

The chain couples TRBV25-1 to TRBJ2-5; D ambiguous. CDR3 length: 11 amino acids. Germline lookup yields CDR1 MGHDK and CDR2 SYGVNS. Trimming left V 7 bases short and J 5 bases short, with 8 bases between. DNA for the CDR3: TGTGCCAGCACCGACTGGGAGACCCAGTACTTC. This sequence encodes CASTDWETQYF.

The V gene is TRBV19, the J gene TRBJ2-7; D not certain. Germline CDR1 LNHDA, CDR2 SQIVND (reference sequence). Between the trimmed V and J ends, which lost 1 base and 2 bases, there was a span of 12 bases. This CDR3 spans 15 amino acids. The CDR3 region has the DNA TGTGCCAGTAGTATAGGCTCCGGGCCAACCTACGAGCAGTACTTC. Protein product: CASSIGSGPTYEQYF. The full variable domain, in which reference TRBV19 and TRBJ2-7 provide the parts outside the CDR3, is DGGITQSPKYLFRKEGQNVTLSCEQNLNHDAMYWYRQDPGQGLRLIYYSQIVNDFQKGDIAEGYSVSREKKESFPLTVTSAQKNPTAFYLCASSIGSGPTYEQYFGPGTRLTVT.

The gene calls are TRBV4-1 and TRBJ2-1; 9 nucleotides match TRBD2. CDR3 length equals 17 residues. With V trimmed by 8 bases and J by 7 bases, 18 bases remained unmatched. Per germline, CDR1 MGHRA and CDR2 YSYEKL. CDR3 in amino acids: CASGTLFRLAGHNEQFF. CDR3 bases: TGCGCCAGCGGCACATTGTTCAGGCTAGCGGGACATAATGAGCAGTTCTTC.

Turning to this clone: At one boundary the junction diverges from the germline segment, which might be a read error. V and J are TRBV4-1 and TRBJ2-3; 10 bases match TRBD2. The CDR3 runs 16 residues. The germline CDR1 and CDR2 sequences are MGHRA and YSYEKL. The CDR3 DNA is TGCGCCAGCAGCCCCGGGACTAGCGAGATCACAGCTACGCAGTATTTT. Its protein is CASSPGTSEITATQYF.

The gene calls are TRBV5-1 and TRBJ2-1; the match to TRBD2 covers 14 bases. Germline V gene lookup returns CDR1 SGHRS and CDR2 YFSETQ. Losses at the gene ends were 4 bases for V and 8 bases for J; bases not matched to a gene: 8. CDR3 length: 16 residues. This chain's CDR3 is CASSTGGTSGSDEQFF. In DNA, the CDR3 is TGCGCCAGCAGCACGGGAGGGACTAGCGGGAGCGATGAGCAGTTCTTC.

This chain links TRBV28 with TRBJ1-5, with 8 bases fitting TRBD1. J was trimmed by 2 bases and V by 5 bases; bases with no gene match: 5. Germline V CDR1 and CDR2: MDHEN, SYDVKM. CDR3 length equals 15 residues. CDR3 coding DNA: TGTGCCAGCAGTCCCATGACAGGGGGCAATCAGCCCCAGCATTTT. It yields the protein CASSPMTGGNQPQHF.

The V gene is TRBV29-1, the J gene TRBJ1-2; 7 bases are a match to TRBD1. Germline V gene sequence: CDR1 SQVTM, CDR2 ANQGSEA. There are 12 residues in the CDR3. Trimming removed 6 bases from V and 4 bases from J; junction bases left unmatched: 5. The CDR3 protein is CSVETGIYGYTF. DNA for the CDR3: TGCAGCGTAGAGACAGGGATCTATGGCTACACCTTC.

The J gene is TRBJ2-1, the V gene TRBV5-1; 10 bases align to TRBD2. The CDR3 extends over 15 amino acids. The junction had 0 bases not matched to a gene; V was cut back by 1 base and J by 2 bases. Germline V gives CDR1 SGHRS, CDR2 YFSETQ. The CDR3 loop is CASSLTSGAYNEQFF. In DNA form, the CDR3 reads TGCGCCAGCAGCTTGACTAGCGGGGCCTACAATGAGCAGTTCTTC.

The chain recombines TRBV4-2 with TRBJ2-2, with D hard to call. The CDR3 is 16 residues long. Trimming took 0 bases from V and 0 from J, leaving 8 bases between them. Germline loops: CDR1 LGHNA, CDR2 YNFKEQ. The CDR3 loop is CASSQEMGTNTGELFF. The CDR3 DNA follows: TGTGCCAGCAGCCAAGAGATGGGGACGAACACCGGGGAGCTGTTTTTT.

The rearrangement uses TRBV19 and TRBJ2-1; 13 nucleotides agree with TRBD2. The CDR3 runs 20 residues. Per the germline V gene, CDR1 is LNHDA and CDR2 is SQIVND (reference sequence). Losses at the gene ends were 4 bases for V and 3 bases for J; bases not matched to a gene: 15. As DNA, the CDR3 is TGTGCCAGTAGTAACACCGGGACTAGCGGGAAGTCCTCCAGCTACAATGAGCAGTTCTTC. Its translation: CASSNTGTSGKSSSYNEQFF.

This chain connects TRBV28 to TRBJ2-7; D is unclear. The CDR3 contains 13 residues. In germline, CDR1 is MDHEN, CDR2 SYDVKM. The V and J ends lost 3 bases and 1 base respectively, with 7 bases between them. In DNA form, the CDR3 reads TGTGCCAGCAGTTTGTTAGGGTCCTACGAGCAGTACTTC. It encodes CASSLLGSYEQYF.

The chain uses TRBV4-1 and TRBJ1-1; unclear D gene. The CDR3 has 16 amino acids. Germline V gives CDR1 MGHRA, CDR2 YSYEKL. Trimming took 4 bases from V and 2 from J, leaving 17 bases between them. In nucleotides, the CDR3 is TGCGCCAGCAGCCCCTACTGGCGGACGGATAACACTGAAGCTTTCTTT. Protein: CASSPYWRTDNTEAFF.

The rearrangement links TRBV2 to TRBJ1-1, with D hard to call. The ends were cut back, 2 bases at V and 2 bases at J, with 12 bases in the middle. The germline V gene has CDR1 SNHLY and CDR2 FYNNEI. This CDR3 is 15 amino acids long. The DNA of the CDR3 is TGTGCCAGCAGTGAAAGAAAGGGTTCTAACACTGAAGCTTTCTTT. Amino acid sequence: CASSERKGSNTEAFF.

In the case of this clone: Germline and junction disagree at one end, which may indicate a read error. V usage is TRBV28 and J usage is TRBJ2-1, with TRBD1 as a possible D gene (5 bases). The germline gives CDR1 MDHEN, CDR2 SYDVKM. CDR3 length: 11 amino acids. CDR3 bases: TGTGCCAGCAGTTTCGGCAGCCAAGGGGTCTTC. Translated, it gives CASSFGSQGVF.

The genes are TRBV9 and TRBJ2-7; 7 bases agree with TRBD2. Germline V lookup: CDR1 SGDLS, CDR2 YYNGEE. The CDR3 consists of 15 residues. The ends lost 0 bases at V and 4 bases at J; junction bases unmatched: 7. In DNA, the CDR3 is TGTGCCAGCAGCGTAGGGGGCGGGGGAGGATACGAGCAGTACTTC. Protein: CASSVGGGGGYEQYF. Drawing the rest from reference TRBV9 and TRBJ2-7, the complete variable domain is DSGVTQTPKHLITATGQRVTLRCSPRSGDLSVYWYQQSLDQGLQFLIQYYNGEERAKGNILERFSAQQFPDLHSELNLSSLELGDSALYFCASSVGGGGGYEQYFGPGTRLTVT.

This clone has a handful of counts. The chain employs TRBV9 and TRBJ2-5; 10 nucleotides align to TRBD2. The better agreement between TRBJ2-7 and the DNA end casts doubt on the J call. The CDR3 has 16 residues. The germline CDR1 and CDR2 sequences are SGDLS and YYNGEE. The CDR3 nucleotides are TGTGCCAGCAGCGTAGGCCTCGGACTAGCGGCCTACGAGCAGTACTTC. Translation gives CASSVGLGLAAYEQYF.

This sequence joins TRBV5-4 and TRBJ1-2; D is possibly TRBD1 (5 bases). Germline CDR1 is SGHNT and CDR2 is YYREEE (reference sequence). Trimming removed 6 bases at V and 0 bases at J, with 18 bases between. This CDR3 contains 16 residues. CDR3 coding DNA: TGTGCCAGCACCCCCCCAGGGTTGAACCCTAACTATGGCTACACCTTC. Translated, it gives CASTPPGLNPNYGYTF.

J is TRBJ2-7 and V is TRBV7-9, with 9 bases fitting TRBD1. CDR1 and CDR2 (germline): SEHNR, FQNEAQ (reference sequence). The V and J ends lost 5 bases and 3 bases, in that order; junction bases with no gene match: 8. CDR3 size: 15 residues. CDR3 in DNA: TGTGCCAGCAGCCCCGGGACAGGGATCGTCTACGAGCAGTACTTC. It translates to CASSPGTGIVYEQYF.

The chain recombines TRBV7-9 with TRBJ2-3; D gene ambiguous. Germline CDR1 SEHNR, CDR2 FQNEAQ (reference sequence). Between the trimmed V and J ends, which lost 1 base and 5 bases, there was a span of 16 bases. This CDR3 has 16 amino acids. Here the CDR3 DNA reads TGTGCCAGCAGCTTAGAACGGACCCGAATTGGAGATACGCAGTATTTT. Amino acids: CASSLERTRIGDTQYF.

V usage is TRBV5-4 and J usage is TRBJ1-6, with 9 bases lining up with TRBD1. Germline-derived CDR1 and CDR2 are SGHNT and YYREEE (reference sequence). The CDR3 is 13 amino acids. J lost 15 bases, V lost 0 bases, and 4 bases had no gene match. CDR3 DNA sequence: TGTGCCAGCAGCTTGGGCACGACAGGGGGCCTCCACTTT. It is translated as CASSLGTTGGLHF.

The rearrangement links TRBV19 to TRBJ2-1; no reliable D call. V was shortened by 1 base and J by 7 bases, with 5 bases between the two germline ends. CDR1 is LNHDA, CDR2 SQIVND, per germline (reference sequence). The CDR3 length is 12 residues. CDR3 in DNA: TGTGCCAGTAGTATAGGTGGGAATGAGCAGTTCTTC. Translation gives CASSIGGNEQFF.

V is TRBV27 and J is TRBJ2-3; tentatively, D is TRBD2 (6 bases). The germline V gene encodes CDR1 MNHEY and CDR2 SMNVEV (reference sequence). V was pared by 5 bases and J by 1 base, with 16 bases between. The CDR3 extends over 16 amino acids. CDR3 residues: CASSPRRPSGTDTQYF. In nucleotides, the CDR3 is TGTGCCAGCAGTCCCCGCCGGCCTAGCGGCACAGATACGCAGTATTTT.

The V call is TRBV9, the J call TRBJ2-1; TRBD1 might be the D (6 bases). V lost 2 bases to trimming and J lost 5 bases, with 8 bases between them. Germline V gene lookup returns CDR1 SGDLS and CDR2 YYNGEE. CDR3 length: 13 amino acids. CDR3: CASSVGTHNEQFF. As DNA, the CDR3 is TGTGCCAGCAGCGTCGGGACACACAATGAGCAGTTCTTC.

This clone was detected only a few times. DNA of the CDR3: TGTGCCAGCAGTTTAAGGACAGGGGCCTACGAGCAGTACTTC. Residues: CASSLRTGAYEQYF. The chain couples TRBV28 to TRBJ2-7; 9 positions match TRBD1. Germline values: CDR1 MDHEN, CDR2 SYDVKM. Losses at the gene ends were 2 bases for V and 2 bases for J; bases not matched to a gene: 1. The CDR3 sequence is 14 residues long. Variable domain in full (rest from reference TRBV28 and TRBJ2-7): DVKVTQSSRYLVKRTGEKVFLECVQDMDHENMFWYRQDPGLGLRLIYFSYDVKMKEKGDIPEGYSVSREKKERFSLILESASTNQTSMYLCASSLRTGAYEQYFGPGTRLTVT.

The sample holds one count of this clone. The chain carries TRBV18 and TRBJ1-2; no firm D call. Germline V gene data show CDR1 as KGHSH and CDR2 as LQKENI. The CDR3 is 15 residues long. Deletions cut 3 bases from V and 8 bases from J, with 19 bases between. The CDR3 here is CASSPSLTEFEGYTF. CDR3 in DNA: TGTGCCAGCTCACCCTCCCTCACCGAATTTGAAGGCTACACCTTC.

This clone appeared once. V gene TRBV10-1 combines with J gene TRBJ2-5, with D uncertain. Germline lookup yields CDR1 WNHNN and CDR2 SYGVQD (reference sequence). V lost 0 bases and J 1 base, leaving 3 bases between the germline ends. This CDR3 spans 13 amino acids. The CDR3 spells CASSESPQETQYF. CDR3 bases: TGCGCCAGCAGTGAGTCCCCCCAAGAGACCCAGTACTTC.